This entry concerns a single T cell receptor beta chain. This record comes from a study of blood T cell repertoires in COVID-19. Study as a whole: Sites across the United States, Italy and Spain contributed samples from acute and convalescent COVID-19. PBMCs, B-cell-depleted T cells, or T cells were the source of the cDNA or gDNA that made up the material.

Per the study methods: Reference gene primer amplification in the assay estimated nucleated cell counts. Some clones are missing from TCRdb's copy, which holds only in-frame ones; the method was immunoSEQ multiplex PCR. The D gene and trimming were derived from the DNA, and the V and J assignments and clone size from that table. The sample has 140,000 or so clones; 75% to 90% are singletons. Germline V gene lookup returns CDR1 SGHRS and CDR2 YFSETQ. Trimming left V 0 bases short and J 4 bases short, with 10 bases between. The CDR3 consists of 14 residues. The rearrangement uses TRBV5-1 and TRBJ1-2; D might be TRBD1 (5 bases). Input material: peripheral blood. The clonotype comes from a woman of 80 years or more with acute or convalescent COVID-19. CDR3 sequence (DNA): TGCGCCAGCAGCTTGGCTCGGGACTTCTATGGCTACACCTTC. It translates to CASSLARDFYGYTF.